This T cell receptor beta chain was documented in a study of T cells in Graves' hyperthyroidism and ophthalmopathy. Findings and caveats of the study: Most thyroid clonotypes expanded above 0.001 were also detected in blood.

Losses at the gene ends were 5 bases for V and 5 bases for J; bases not matched to a gene: 7. The germline gives CDR1 LNHDA, CDR2 SQIVND (reference sequence). The CDR3 spans 15 residues. Hyperthyroidism, newly diagnosed and lasting under 2 months, affected patients aged 18 to 65. Progressors' blood was drawn at hyperthyroidism diagnosis, before ophthalmopathy symptoms. This clonotype appeared many times. Its antigen is not identified. There were TCR beta CDR3 regions amplified from RNA transcripts. The HTBI primer set drove a first-round RT-PCR of the TCR CDR3. Each CDR3 protein is one row after TCRdb ran MiXCR on the multiplex PCR reads. The table lists some 600,000 distinct CDR3 sequences, approximately 14% of them singletons, with 5.8% in the top ten.

This chain links TRBV19 with TRBJ2-7; 12 bases agree with TRBD2. The material sequenced was blood. The sequence came from a woman in her 30s with Graves' hyperthyroidism that later progressed to Graves' ophthalmopathy. CDR3 DNA: TGTGCCAGTAGTCAACTACTAGCGGGAGGCGACGAGCAGTACTTC. Translating it yields CASSQLLAGGDEQYF.